This T cell receptor beta chain was observed in a study of T cells after yellow fever vaccination. This clonotype was seen many times. One entry per CDR3 protein, called by TCRdb with MiXCR from the 5' RACE reads. This sample carries 120,000 to 150,000 distinct CDR3 sequences, 7% to 9% of them seen once, and the ten largest clones take under 0.85%. V lost 3 bases and J lost 2, with 13 bases in between. The germline CDR1 and CDR2 sequences are DFQATT and SNEGSKA (reference sequence). The CDR3 extends over 14 amino acids. Sequencing was performed on CD4+ T cells sorted from PBMCs, taken 5 days after the yellow fever booster vaccination. The clonotype was recovered from a man aged 25 to 45 who received the YFV17D yellow fever vaccine. The V gene is TRBV20-1, the J gene TRBJ2-5; D gene uncertain. The CDR3 DNA follows: TGCAGTGCTAGGCATCGCGGTAGGCAAGAGACCCAGTACTTC. Its translation is CSARHRGRQETQYF.